This T cell receptor beta chain was profiled in a study of blood T cell repertoires in COVID-19. Across the whole study: From T cells, B-cell-depleted T cells, or PBMCs came the material, which was cDNA or gDNA.

Libraries were prepared by immunoSEQ multiplex PCR; TCRdb keeps only in-frame clonotypes and omits some of them. Of a few hundred thousand clones listed, 70% to 90% are singletons. Symptom resolution, clearance, or two negative PCRs marked donors in Cohort 3 as recovered. Input material: PBMCs or T cells enriched from blood (not recorded which). This receptor was obtained from a man aged 30 to 39 who had recovered from COVID-19.

CDR3 coding DNA: TGTGCCAGCTCACCAACACCGACAGGGCAGAACACTGAAGCTTTCTTT. Its protein product is CASSPTPTGQNTEAFF. The chain is built from TRBV18 and TRBJ1-1; 7 nucleotides agree with TRBD1. The CDR3 totals 16 residues. V trimming: 2 bases; J trimming: 1 base; junction bases outside the gene matches: 7. CDR1 is KGHSH and CDR2 is LQKENI in the germline V gene.